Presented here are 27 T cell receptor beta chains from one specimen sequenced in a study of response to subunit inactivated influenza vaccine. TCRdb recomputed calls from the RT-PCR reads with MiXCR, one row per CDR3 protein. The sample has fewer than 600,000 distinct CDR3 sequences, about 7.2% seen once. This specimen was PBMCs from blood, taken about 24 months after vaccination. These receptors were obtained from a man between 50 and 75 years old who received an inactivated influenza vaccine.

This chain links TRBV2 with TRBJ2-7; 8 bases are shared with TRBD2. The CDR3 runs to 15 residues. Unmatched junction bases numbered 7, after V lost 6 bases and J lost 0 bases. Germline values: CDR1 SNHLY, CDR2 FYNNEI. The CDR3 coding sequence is TGTGCCAGCAGGAGGCTAGCGGGCCTCTCCTACGAGCAGTACTTC. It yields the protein CASRRLAGLSYEQYF.

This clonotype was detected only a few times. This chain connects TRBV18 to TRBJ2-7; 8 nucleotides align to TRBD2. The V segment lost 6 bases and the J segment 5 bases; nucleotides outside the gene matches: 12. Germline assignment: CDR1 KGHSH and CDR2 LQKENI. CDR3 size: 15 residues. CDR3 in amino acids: CASSENSGGGNEQYF. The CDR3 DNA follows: TGTGCCAGCTCGGAAAATTCCGGGGGGGGAAACGAGCAGTACTTC.

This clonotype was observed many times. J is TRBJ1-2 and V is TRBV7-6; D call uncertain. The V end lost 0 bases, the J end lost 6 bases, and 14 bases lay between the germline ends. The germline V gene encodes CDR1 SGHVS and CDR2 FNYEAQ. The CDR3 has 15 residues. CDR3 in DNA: TGTGCCAGCAGCTTAGCCGCGGCGGCGTCGGATGGCTACACCTTC. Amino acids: CASSLAAAASDGYTF.

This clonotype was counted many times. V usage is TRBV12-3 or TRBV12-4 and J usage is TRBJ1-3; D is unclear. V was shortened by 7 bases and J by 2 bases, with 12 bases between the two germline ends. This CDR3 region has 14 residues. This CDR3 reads CASIDPTTGNTIYF. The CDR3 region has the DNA TGTGCCAGCATCGACCCAACGACTGGAAACACCATATATTTT.

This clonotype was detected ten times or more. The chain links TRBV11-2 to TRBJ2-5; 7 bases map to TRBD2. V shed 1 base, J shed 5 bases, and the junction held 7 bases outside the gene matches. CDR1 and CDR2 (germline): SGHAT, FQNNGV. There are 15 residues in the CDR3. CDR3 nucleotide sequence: TGTGCCAGCAGCTTAGCAGGACTAGTGTTGGAGACCCAGTACTTC. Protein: CASSLAGLVLETQYF.

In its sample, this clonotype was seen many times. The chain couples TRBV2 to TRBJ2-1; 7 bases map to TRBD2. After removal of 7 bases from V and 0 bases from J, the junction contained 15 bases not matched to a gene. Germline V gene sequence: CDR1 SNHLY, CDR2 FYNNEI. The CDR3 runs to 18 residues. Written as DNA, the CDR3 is TGTGCCAGCACCCAAAGGGGAGGGACTACAAGCTCCTACAATGAGCAGTTCTTC. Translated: CASTQRGGTTSSYNEQFF. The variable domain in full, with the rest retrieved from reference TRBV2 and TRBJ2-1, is EPEVTQTPSHQVTQMGQEVILRCVPISNHLYFYWYRQILGQKVEFLVSFYNNEISEKSEIFDDQFSVERPDGSNFTLKIRSTKLEDSAMYFCASTQRGGTTSSYNEQFFGPGTRLTVL.

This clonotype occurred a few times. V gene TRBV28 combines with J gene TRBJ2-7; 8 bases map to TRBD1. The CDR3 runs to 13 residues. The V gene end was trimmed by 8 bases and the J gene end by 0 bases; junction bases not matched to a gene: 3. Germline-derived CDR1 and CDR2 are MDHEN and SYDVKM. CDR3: CASGTGGSYEQYF. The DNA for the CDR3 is TGTGCCAGCGGCACAGGGGGCTCCTACGAGCAGTACTTC.

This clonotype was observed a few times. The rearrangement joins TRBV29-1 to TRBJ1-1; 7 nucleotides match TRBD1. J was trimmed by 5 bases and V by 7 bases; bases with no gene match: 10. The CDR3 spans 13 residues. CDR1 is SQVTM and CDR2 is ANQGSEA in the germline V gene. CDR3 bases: TGCAGCGGCGGGAGGGGGCAGGATACTGAAGCTTTCTTT. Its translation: CSGGRGQDTEAFF.

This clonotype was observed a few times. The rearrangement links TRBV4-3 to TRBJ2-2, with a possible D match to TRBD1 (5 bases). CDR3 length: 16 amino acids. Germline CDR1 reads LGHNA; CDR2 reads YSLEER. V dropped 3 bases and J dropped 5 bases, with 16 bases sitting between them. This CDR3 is CASSHLAQGLTGELFF. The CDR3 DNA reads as TGCGCCAGCAGCCACCTCGCGCAGGGTTTGACCGGGGAGCTGTTTTTT.

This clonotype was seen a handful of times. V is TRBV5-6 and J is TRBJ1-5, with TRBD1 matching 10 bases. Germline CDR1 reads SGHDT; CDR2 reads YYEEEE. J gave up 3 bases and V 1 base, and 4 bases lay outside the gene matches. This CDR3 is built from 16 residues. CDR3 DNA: TGTGCCAGCAGCTTGTTTGGACAGGGGGACAATCAGCCCCAGCATTTT. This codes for CASSLFGQGDNQPQHF. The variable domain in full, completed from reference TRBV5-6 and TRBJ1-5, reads DAGVTQSPTHLIKTRGQQVTLRCSPKSGHDTVSWYQQALGQGPQFIFQYYEEEERQRGNFPDRFSGHQFPNYSSELNVNALLLGDSALYLCASSLFGQGDNQPQHFGDGTRLSIL.

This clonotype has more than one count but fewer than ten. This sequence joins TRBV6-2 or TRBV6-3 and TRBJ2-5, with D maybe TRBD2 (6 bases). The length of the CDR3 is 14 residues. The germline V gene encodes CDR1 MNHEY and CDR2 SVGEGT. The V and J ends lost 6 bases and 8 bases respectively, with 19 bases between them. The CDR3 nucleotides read TGTGCCAGCAGAACACCGCTGGGGGGTGGTACCCAGTACTTC. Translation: CASRTPLGGGTQYF.

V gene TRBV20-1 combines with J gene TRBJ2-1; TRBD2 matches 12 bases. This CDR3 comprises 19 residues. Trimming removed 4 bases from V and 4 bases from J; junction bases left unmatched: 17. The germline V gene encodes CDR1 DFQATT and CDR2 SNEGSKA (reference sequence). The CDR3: CSATTYPLAGGPIYNEQFF. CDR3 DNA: TGCAGTGCTACAACTTACCCCCTAGCGGGAGGGCCGATATACAATGAGCAGTTCTTC.

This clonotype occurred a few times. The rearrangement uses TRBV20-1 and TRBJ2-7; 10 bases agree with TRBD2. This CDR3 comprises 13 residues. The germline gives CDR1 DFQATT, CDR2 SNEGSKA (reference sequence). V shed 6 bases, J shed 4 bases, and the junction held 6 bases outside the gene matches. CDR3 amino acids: CSAQGLAAYEQYF. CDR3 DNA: TGCAGTGCGCAAGGACTAGCGGCATACGAGCAGTACTTC.

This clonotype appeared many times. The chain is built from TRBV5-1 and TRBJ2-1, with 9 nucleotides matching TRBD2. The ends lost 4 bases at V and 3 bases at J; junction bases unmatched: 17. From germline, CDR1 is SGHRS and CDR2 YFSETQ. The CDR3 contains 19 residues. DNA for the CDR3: TGCGCCAGCAGCCTAAGGGCTAGCGGGGCGCTACAAATCTACAATGAGCAGTTCTTC. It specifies CASSLRASGALQIYNEQFF.

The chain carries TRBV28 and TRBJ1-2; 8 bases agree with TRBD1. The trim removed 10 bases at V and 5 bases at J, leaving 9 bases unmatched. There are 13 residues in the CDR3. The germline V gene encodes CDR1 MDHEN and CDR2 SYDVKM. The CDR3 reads CATQTGAPYGYTF. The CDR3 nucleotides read TGTGCCACGCAGACAGGGGCTCCGTATGGCTACACCTTC.

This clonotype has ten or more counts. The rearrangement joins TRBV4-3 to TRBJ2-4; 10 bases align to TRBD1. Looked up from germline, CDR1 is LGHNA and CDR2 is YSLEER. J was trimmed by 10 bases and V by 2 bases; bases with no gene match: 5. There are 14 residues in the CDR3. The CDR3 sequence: CASSQNPGQGIQYF. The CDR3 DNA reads TGCGCCAGCAGCCAAAACCCGGGACAGGGGATTCAGTACTTC.

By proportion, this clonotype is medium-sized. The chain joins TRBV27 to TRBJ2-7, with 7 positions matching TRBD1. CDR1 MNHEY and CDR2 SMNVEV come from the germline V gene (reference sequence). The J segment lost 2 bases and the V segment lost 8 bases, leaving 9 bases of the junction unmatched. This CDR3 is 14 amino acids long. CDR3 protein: CASGQRDRAYEQYF. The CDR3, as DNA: TGTGCCAGCGGCCAACGGGACAGAGCCTACGAGCAGTACTTC.

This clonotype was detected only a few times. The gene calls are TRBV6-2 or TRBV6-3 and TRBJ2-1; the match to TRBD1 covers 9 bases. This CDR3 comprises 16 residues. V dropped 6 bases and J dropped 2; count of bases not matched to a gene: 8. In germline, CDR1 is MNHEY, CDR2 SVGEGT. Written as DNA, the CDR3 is TGTGCCAGCAGAACCTATCGGACAGGGGCCTACAATGAGCAGTTCTTC. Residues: CASRTYRTGAYNEQFF.

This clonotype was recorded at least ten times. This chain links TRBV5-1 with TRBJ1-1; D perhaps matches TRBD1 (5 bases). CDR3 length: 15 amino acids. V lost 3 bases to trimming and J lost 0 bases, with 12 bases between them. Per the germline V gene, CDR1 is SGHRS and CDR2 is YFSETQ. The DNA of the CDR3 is TGCGCCAGCAGCTCCACAGGAATCATGAACACTGAAGCTTTCTTT. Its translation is CASSSTGIMNTEAFF.

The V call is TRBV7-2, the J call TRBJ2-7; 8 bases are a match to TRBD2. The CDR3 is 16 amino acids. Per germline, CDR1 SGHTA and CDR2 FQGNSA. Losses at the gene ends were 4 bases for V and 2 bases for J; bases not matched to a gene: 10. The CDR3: CASSSTGGRAAYEQYF. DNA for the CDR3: TGTGCCAGCAGCTCAACGGGGGGGAGAGCAGCCTACGAGCAGTACTTC.

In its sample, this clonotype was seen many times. DNA for the CDR3: TGCGCCAGCAGCTTGACGGACTCCAATTACAATGAGCAGTTCTTC. Protein product: CASSLTDSNYNEQFF. V is TRBV5-1 and J is TRBJ2-1; the D gene is possibly TRBD2 (5 bases). The V end lost 1 base, the J end lost 4 bases, and 12 bases lay between the germline ends. The germline CDR1 and CDR2 sequences are SGHRS and YFSETQ. The CDR3 length is 15 residues.

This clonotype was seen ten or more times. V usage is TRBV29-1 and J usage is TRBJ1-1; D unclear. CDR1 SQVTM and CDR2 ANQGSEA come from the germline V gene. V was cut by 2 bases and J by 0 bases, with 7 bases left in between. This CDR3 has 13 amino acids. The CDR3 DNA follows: TGCAGCGTTGAACAGGCAATGAACACTGAAGCTTTCTTT. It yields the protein CSVEQAMNTEAFF. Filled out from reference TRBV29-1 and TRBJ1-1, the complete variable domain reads SAVISQKPSRDICQRGTSLTIQCQVDSQVTMMFWYRQQPGQSLTLIATANQGSEATYESGFVIDKFPISRPNLTFSTLTVSNMSPEDSSIYLCSVEQAMNTEAFFGQGTRLTVV.

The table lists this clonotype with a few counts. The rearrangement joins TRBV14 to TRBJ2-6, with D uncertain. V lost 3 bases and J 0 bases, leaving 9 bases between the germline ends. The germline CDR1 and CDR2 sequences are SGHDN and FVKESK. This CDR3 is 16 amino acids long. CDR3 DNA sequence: TGTGCCAGCAGCCAGTTATGGGGCTCTGGGGCCAACGTCCTGACTTTC. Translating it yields CASSQLWGSGANVLTF.

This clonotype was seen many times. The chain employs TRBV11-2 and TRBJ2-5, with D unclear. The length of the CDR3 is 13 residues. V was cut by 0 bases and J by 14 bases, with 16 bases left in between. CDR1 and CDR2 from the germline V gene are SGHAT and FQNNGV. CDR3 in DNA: TGTGCCAGCAGCTTAGAAGGGCCTTCAGGTCGATACTTC. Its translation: CASSLEGPSGRYF. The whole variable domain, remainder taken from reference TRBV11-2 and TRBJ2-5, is EAGVAQSPRYKIIEKRQSVAFWCNPISGHATLYWYQQILGQGPKLLIQFQNNGVVDDSQLPKDRFSAERLKGVDSTLKIQPAKLEDSAVYLCASSLEGPSGRYFGPGTRLLVL.

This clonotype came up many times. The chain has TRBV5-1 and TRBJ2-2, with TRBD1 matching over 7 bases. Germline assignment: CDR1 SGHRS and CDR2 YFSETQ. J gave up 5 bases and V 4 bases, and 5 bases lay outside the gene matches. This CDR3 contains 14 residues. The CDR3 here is CASSPDRETGELFF. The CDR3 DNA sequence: TGCGCCAGCAGCCCCGACAGGGAGACCGGGGAGCTGTTTTTT.

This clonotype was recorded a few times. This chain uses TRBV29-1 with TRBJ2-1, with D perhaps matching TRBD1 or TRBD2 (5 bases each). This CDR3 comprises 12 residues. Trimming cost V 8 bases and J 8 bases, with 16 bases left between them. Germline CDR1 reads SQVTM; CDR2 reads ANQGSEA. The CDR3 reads CSSRKGSHEQFF. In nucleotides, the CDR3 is TGCAGCTCCCGAAAGGGGAGCCATGAGCAGTTCTTC.

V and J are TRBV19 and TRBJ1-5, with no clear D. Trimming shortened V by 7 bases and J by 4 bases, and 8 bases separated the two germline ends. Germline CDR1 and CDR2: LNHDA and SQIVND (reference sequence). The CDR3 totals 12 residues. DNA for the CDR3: TGTGCCAGTATGGCGCGAAATCAGCCCCAGCATTTT. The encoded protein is CASMARNQPQHF.